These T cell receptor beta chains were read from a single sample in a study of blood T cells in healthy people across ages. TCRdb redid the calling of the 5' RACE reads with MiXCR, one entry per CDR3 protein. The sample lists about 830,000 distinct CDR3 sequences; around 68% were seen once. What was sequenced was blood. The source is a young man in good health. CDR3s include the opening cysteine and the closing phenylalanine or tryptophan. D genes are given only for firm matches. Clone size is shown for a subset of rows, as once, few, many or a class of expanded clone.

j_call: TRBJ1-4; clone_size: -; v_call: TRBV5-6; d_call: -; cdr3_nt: TGTGCCAGCAGCTTGGGGGGACCTAATGAAAAACTGTTTTTT; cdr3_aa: CASSLGGPNEKLFF
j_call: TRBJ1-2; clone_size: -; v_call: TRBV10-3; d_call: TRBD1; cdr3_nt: TGTGCCATCAGTGATATCATTGGACAGGGGTCTGAGGGCTACACCTTC; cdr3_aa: CAISDIIGQGSEGYTF
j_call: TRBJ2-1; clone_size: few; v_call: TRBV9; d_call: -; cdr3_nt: TGTGCCAGCAGCGTAGCTACGGGGACCTACAATGAGCAGTTCTTC; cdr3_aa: CASSVATGTYNEQFF
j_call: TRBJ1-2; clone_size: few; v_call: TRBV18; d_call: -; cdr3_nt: TGTGCCAGCTCACCCCAGAGGGGGGAAGGTGGCTACACCTTC; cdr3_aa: CASSPQRGEGGYTF
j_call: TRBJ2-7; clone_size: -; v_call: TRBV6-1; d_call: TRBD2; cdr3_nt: TGTGCCAGCAGTGAAGGGGCGGGGGGACTATCCTACGAGCAGTACTTC; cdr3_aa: CASSEGAGGLSYEQYF
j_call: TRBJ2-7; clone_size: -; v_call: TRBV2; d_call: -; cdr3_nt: TGTGCCAGCAAGAAGGGGAATTCCTACGAGCAGTACTTC; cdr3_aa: CASKKGNSYEQYF
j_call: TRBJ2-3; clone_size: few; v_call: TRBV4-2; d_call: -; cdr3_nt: TGTGCCAGCAGCCAAGATCCGATGACAGATACGCAGTATTTT; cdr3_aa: CASSQDPMTDTQYF
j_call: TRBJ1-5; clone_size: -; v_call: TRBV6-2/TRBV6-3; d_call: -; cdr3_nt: TGTGCCAGCAGTTACTTAGGGAATCAGCCCCAGCATTTT; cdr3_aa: CASSYLGNQPQHF
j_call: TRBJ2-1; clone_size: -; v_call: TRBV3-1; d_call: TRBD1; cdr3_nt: TGTGCCAGCAGCCAGGACAGGAGCTCCTACAATGAGCAGTTCTTC; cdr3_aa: CASSQDRSSYNEQFF
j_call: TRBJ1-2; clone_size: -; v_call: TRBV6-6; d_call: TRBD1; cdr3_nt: TGTGCCAGCAGTTACCAGGGACAGGGGCCCCCTAGGTATGGCTACACCTTC; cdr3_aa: CASSYQGQGPPRYGYTF
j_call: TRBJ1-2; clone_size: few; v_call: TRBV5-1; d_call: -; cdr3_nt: TGCGCCAGCAGCTTGGAACGGTCAGACTATGGCTACACCTTC; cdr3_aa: CASSLERSDYGYTF
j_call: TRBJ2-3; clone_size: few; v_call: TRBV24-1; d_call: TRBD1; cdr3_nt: TGTGCCACCAGGGGACAGGGTGATACGCAGTATTTT; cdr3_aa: CATRGQGDTQYF
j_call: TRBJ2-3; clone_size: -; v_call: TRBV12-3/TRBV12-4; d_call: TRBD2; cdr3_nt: TGTGCCAGCAGATGGACTAGCGGGGGAACAGATACGCAGTATTTT; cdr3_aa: CASRWTSGGTDTQYF
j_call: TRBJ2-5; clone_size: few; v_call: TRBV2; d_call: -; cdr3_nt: TGTGCCAGCACCTACCTCGAGACCCAGTACTTC; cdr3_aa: CASTYLETQYF
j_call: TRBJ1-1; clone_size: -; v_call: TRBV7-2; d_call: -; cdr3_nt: TGTGCCAGCAGTGCCAAGACCGGAGAAGCTTTCTTT; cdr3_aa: CASSAKTGEAFF
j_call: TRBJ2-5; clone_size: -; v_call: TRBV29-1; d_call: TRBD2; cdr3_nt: TGCAGCGTTGGGGGAGGACTAGGTGGGGAGACCCAGTACTTC; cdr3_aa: CSVGGGLGGETQYF
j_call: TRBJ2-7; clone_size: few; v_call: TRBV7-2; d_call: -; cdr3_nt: TGTGCCAGCAGCACTAGCTCCTACGAGCAGTACTTC; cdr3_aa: CASSTSSYEQYF
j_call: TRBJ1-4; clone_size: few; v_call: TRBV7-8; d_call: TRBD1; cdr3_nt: TGTGCCAGCAGCCTCAGGGGGGGCGGCGAAAAACTGTTTTTT; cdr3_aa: CASSLRGGGEKLFF
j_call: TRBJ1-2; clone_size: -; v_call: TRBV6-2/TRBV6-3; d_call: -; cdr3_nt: TGTGCCAGCTACGGGATCCTCTATGGCTACACCTTC; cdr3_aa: CASYGILYGYTF
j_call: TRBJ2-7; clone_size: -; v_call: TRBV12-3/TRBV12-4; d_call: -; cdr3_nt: TGTGCCAGCAGTAAGCGATGGGGGGATCTTGCTTACGAGCAGTACTTC; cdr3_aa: CASSKRWGDLAYEQYF
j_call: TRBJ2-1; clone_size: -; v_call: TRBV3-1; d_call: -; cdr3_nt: TGTGCCAGCAGCCAAAAGGGACGTCGATACAATGAGCAGTTCTTC; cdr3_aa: CASSQKGRRYNEQFF
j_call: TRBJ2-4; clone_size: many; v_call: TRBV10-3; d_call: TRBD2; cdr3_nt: TGTGCCGCAGGCCAAGGACTAGCGGAAAACATTCAGTACTTC; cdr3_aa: CAAGQGLAENIQYF